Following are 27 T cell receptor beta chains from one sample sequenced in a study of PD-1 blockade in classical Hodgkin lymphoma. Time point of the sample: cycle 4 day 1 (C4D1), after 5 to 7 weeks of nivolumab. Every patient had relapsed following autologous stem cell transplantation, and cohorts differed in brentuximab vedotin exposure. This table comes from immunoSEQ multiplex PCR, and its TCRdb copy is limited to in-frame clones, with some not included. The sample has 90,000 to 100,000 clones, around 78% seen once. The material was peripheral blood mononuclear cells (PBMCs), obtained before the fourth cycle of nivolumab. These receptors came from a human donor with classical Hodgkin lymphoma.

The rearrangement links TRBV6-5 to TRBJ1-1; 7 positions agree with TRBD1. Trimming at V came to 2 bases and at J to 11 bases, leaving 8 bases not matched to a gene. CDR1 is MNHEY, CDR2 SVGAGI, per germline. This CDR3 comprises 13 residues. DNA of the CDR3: TGTGCCAGCAGTTACCGACAGGGAGACTACGCTTTCTTT. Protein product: CASSYRQGDYAFF.

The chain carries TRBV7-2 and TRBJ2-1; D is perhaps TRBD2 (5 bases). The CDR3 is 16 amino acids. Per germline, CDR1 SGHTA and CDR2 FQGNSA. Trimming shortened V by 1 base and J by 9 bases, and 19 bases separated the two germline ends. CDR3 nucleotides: TGTGCCAGCAGCTTAGAGTGGAGGCGCCTACCGGTTGAGCAGTTCTTC. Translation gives CASSLEWRRLPVEQFF.

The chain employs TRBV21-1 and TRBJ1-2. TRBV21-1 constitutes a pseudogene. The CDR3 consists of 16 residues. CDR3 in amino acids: CASSGQWWESSHGYTF. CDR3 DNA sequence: TGTGCCAGCAGCGGTCAGTGGTGGGAATCGAGTCATGGCTACACCTTC.

The CDR3 nucleotides are TGTGCCAGCAGTCCGGGAGTGGGTACCGGGGAGCTGTTTTTT. Protein: CASSPGVGTGELFF. V is TRBV25-1 and J is TRBJ2-2; D may be TRBD2 (6 bases). Trimming took off 5 bases at V and 5 bases at J, with 12 bases between the two ends. Germline assignment: CDR1 MGHDK and CDR2 SYGVNS. This CDR3 is 14 amino acids long.

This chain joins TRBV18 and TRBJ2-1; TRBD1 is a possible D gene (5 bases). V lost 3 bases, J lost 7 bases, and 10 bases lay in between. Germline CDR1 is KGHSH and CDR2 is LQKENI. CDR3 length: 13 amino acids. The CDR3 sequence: CASSPQQENEQFF. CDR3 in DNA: TGTGCCAGCTCACCTCAACAGGAGAATGAGCAGTTCTTC.

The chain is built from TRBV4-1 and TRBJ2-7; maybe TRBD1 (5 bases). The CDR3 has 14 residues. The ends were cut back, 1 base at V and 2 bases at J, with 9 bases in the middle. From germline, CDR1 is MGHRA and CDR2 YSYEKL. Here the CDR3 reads CASSQGQSAYEQYF. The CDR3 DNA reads TGCGCCAGCAGCCAAGGACAGTCCGCCTACGAGCAGTACTTC.

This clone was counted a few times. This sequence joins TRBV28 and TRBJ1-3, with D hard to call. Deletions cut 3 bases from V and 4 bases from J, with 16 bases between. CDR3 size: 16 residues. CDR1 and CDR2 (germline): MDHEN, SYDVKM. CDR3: CASSFIPPGAGNTIYF. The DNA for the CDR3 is TGTGCCAGCAGTTTTATCCCCCCAGGTGCGGGAAACACCATATATTTT.

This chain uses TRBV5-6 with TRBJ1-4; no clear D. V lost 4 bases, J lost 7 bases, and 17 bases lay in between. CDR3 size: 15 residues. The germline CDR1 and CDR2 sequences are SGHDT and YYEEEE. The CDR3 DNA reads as TGTGCCAGCAGCCTGGTGACGGTTCGGGGTGAAAAACTGTTTTTT. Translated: CASSLVTVRGEKLFF.

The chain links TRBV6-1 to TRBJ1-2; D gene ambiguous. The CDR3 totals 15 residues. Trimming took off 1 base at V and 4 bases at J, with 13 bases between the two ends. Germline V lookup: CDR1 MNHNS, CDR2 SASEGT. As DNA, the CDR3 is TGTGCCAGCAGTGAAGGGAGCCGTTTTTTCTATGGCTACACCTTC. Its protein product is CASSEGSRFFYGYTF.

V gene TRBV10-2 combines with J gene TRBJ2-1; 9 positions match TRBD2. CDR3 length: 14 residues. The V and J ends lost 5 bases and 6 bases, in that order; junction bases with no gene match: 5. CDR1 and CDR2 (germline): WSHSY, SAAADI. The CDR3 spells CASSLLAGSNEQFF. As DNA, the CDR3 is TGCGCCAGCAGTTTACTAGCGGGTTCCAATGAGCAGTTCTTC.

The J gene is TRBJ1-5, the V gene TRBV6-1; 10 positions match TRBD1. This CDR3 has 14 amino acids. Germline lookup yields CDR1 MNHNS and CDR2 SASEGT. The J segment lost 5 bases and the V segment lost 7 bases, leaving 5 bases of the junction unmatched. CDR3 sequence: CASKAGTGDQPQHF. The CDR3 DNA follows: TGTGCCAGCAAGGCCGGGACAGGGGATCAGCCCCAGCATTTT.

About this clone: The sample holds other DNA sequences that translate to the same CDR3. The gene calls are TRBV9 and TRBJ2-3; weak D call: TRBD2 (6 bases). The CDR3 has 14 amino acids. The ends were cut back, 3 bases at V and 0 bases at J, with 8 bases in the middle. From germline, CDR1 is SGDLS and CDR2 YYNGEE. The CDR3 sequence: CASSASGSTDTQYF. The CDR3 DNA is TGTGCCAGCAGCGCCAGCGGGAGCACAGATACGCAGTATTTT.

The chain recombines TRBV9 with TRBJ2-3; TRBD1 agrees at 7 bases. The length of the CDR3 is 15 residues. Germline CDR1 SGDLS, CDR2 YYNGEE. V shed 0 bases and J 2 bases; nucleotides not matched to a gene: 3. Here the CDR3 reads CASSVEGADTDTQYF. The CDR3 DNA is TGTGCCAGCAGCGTAGAGGGGGCTGACACAGATACGCAGTATTTT.

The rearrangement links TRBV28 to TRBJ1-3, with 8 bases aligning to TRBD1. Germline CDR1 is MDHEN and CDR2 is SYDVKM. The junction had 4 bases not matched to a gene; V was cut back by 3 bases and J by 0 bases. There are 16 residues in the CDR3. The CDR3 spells CASSFRTGSSGNTIYF. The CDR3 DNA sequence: TGTGCCAGCAGTTTTCGGACAGGGTCCTCTGGAAACACCATATATTTT.

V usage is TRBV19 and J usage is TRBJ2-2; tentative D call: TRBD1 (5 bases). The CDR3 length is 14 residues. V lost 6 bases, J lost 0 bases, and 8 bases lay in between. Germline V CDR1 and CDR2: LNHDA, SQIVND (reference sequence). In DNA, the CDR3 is TGTGCCAGTAGGAAGGGGCCGAACACCGGGGAGCTGTTTTTT. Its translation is CASRKGPNTGELFF.

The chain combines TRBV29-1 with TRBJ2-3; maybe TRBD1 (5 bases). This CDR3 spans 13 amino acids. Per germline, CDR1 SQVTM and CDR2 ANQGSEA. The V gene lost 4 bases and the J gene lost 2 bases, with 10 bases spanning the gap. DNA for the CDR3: TGCAGCGTTGCCACAGGTTTCACAGATACGCAGTATTTT. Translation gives CSVATGFTDTQYF.

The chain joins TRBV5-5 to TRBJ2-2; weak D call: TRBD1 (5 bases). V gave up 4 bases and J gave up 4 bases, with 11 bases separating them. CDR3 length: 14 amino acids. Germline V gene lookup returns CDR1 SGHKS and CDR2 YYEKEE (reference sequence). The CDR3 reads CASSLGVSTGELFF. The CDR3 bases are TGTGCCAGCAGCCTAGGGGTGAGCACCGGGGAGCTGTTTTTT.

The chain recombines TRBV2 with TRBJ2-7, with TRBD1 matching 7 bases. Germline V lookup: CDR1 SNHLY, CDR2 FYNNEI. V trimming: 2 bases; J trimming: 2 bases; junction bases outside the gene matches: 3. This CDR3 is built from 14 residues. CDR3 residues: CASSEQGDTYEQYF. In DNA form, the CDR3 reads TGTGCCAGCAGTGAACAGGGGGATACCTACGAGCAGTACTTC.

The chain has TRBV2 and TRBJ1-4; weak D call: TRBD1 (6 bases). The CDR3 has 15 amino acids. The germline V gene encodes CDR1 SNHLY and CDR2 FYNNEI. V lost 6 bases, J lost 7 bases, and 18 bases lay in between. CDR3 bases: TGTGCCAGCAGCGGAGGGGGGGCGCATAGTGAAAAACTGTTTTTT. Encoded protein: CASSGGGAHSEKLFF.

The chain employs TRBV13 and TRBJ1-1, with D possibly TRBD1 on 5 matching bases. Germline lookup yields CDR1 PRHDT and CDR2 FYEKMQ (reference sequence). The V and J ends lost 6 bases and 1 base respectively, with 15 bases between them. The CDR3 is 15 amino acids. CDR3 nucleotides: TGTGCCAGCAGTTATAGGTGGAGGGGGAACACTGAAGCTTTCTTT. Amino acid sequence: CASSYRWRGNTEAFF.

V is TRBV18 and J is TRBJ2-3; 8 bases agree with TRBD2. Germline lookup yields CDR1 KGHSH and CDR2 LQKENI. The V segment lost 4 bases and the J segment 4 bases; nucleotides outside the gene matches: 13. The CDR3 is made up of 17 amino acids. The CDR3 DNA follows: TGTGCCAGCTCACGCTTTCCGGGAGGGACCTTCTCAGATACGCAGTATTTT. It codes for CASSRFPGGTFSDTQYF.

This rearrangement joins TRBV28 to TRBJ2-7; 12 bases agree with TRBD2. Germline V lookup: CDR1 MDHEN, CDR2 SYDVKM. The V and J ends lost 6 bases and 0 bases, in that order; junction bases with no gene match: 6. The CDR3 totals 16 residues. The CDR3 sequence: CASSSPGLAGSYEQYF. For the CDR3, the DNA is TGTGCCAGCAGCTCCCCGGGACTAGCGGGCTCCTACGAGCAGTACTTC.

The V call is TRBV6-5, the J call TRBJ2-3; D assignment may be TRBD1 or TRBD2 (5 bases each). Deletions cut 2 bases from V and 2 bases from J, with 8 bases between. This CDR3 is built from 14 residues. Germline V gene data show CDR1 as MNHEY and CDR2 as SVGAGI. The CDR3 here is CASSYGGITDTQYF. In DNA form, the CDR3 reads TGTGCCAGCAGTTACGGGGGAATCACAGATACGCAGTATTTT.

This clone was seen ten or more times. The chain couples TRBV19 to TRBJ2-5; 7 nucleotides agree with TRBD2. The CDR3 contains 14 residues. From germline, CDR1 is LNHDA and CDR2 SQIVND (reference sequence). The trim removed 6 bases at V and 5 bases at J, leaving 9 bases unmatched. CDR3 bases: TGTGCCAGTAGGACGGGGGGTCAGGACGAGACCCAGTACTTC. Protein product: CASRTGGQDETQYF.

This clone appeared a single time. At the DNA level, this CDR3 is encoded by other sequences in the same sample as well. CDR3 region: CASSFRATNEKLFF. CDR3 nucleotide sequence: TGCGCCAGCAGCTTCCGGGCAACTAATGAAAAACTGTTTTTT. The chain is built from TRBV5-1 and TRBJ1-4; D uncertain. V was trimmed by 2 bases and J by 0 bases, leaving 5 bases between them. Germline values: CDR1 SGHRS, CDR2 YFSETQ. The CDR3 runs to 14 residues. Variable domain in full (rest from reference TRBV5-1 and TRBJ1-4): KAGVTQTPRYLIKTRGQQVTLSCSPISGHRSVSWYQQTPGQGLQFLFEYFSETQRNKGNFPGRFSGRQFSNSRSEMNVSTLELGDSALYLCASSFRATNEKLFFGSGTQLSVL.

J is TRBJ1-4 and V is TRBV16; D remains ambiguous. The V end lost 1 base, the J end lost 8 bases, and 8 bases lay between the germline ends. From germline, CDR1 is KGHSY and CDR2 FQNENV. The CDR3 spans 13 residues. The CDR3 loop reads CASSQWFGEKLFF. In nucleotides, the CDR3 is TGTGCCAGCAGCCAATGGTTCGGGGAAAAACTGTTTTTT.

As DNA, the CDR3 is TGTGCCACCAGCAGCCCCATTGGAAACACCATATATTTT. Its translation is CATSSPIGNTIYF. The chain uses TRBV15 and TRBJ1-3; D is unclear. Germline V CDR1 and CDR2: LNHNV, YYDKDF (reference sequence). The CDR3 is 13 residues long. The ends were cut back, 3 bases at V and 3 bases at J, with 6 bases in the middle.